A selection of T cell receptor beta chains follows, all from one sample in a study of shared clonotypes between healthy human individuals. Only in-frame clones appear in the TCRdb table, and some are missing; sequencing was by immunoSEQ multiplex PCR. The data hold about 2.3 million clones, with 85% to 95% observed a single time. Input material: naive CD4+ T cells from PBMCs. The receptors originated from a man aged 18-30 years in good health. Some clones in this sample may be carry-over from other donors' samples. The CDR3 runs from the conserved cysteine through the conserved F or W. The D gene is left open where the match is weak. Clone sizes are given selectively: once, few, many, or a class where the clone is expanded.

J gene: TRBJ2-5; D gene: TRBD1; clone size: -; V gene: TRBV5-1; CDR3 protein: CASSTTGGDGETQYF; CDR3 DNA: TGCGCCAGCAGCACAACAGGGGGCGACGGAGAGACCCAGTACTTC
J gene: TRBJ1-2; D gene: -; clone size: -; V gene: TRBV5-6; CDR3 protein: CASSLKPGFEGGNYGYTF; CDR3 DNA: TGTGCCAGCAGCTTAAAGCCAGGGTTCGAGGGGGGGAACTATGGCTACACCTTC
J gene: TRBJ2-1; D gene: TRBD2; clone size: few; V gene: TRBV7-3; CDR3 protein: CASSLLAGVNEQFF; CDR3 DNA: TGTGCCAGCAGCCTCCTAGCGGGAGTCAATGAGCAGTTCTTC
J gene: TRBJ1-5; D gene: -; clone size: -; V gene: TRBV6-1; CDR3 protein: CASGSYPERQPQHF; CDR3 DNA: TGCGCCAGCGGCTCTTACCCGGAGAGACAGCCCCAGCATTTT
J gene: TRBJ1-1; D gene: -; clone size: once; V gene: TRBV19; CDR3 protein: CASSNRPTVATEAFF; CDR3 DNA: TGTGCCAGTAGTAACCGACCGACAGTGGCCACTGAAGCTTTCTTT
J gene: TRBJ2-3; D gene: TRBD1; clone size: -; V gene: TRBV5-1; CDR3 protein: CASSPRQGGTDTQYF; CDR3 DNA: TGCGCCAGCAGCCCCAGACAGGGTGGGACAGATACGCAGTATTTT
J gene: TRBJ1-1; D gene: -; clone size: -; V gene: TRBV13; CDR3 protein: CASSLSRLLNTEAFF; CDR3 DNA: TGTGCCAGCAGCTTATCCCGGTTGCTGAACACTGAAGCTTTCTTT
J gene: TRBJ2-7; D gene: -; clone size: -; V gene: TRBV10-3; CDR3 protein: CAISGLTGTIYEQYF; CDR3 DNA: TGTGCCATCAGTGGACTGACCGGGACAATCTACGAGCAGTACTTC
J gene: TRBJ1-1; D gene: TRBD1; clone size: -; V gene: TRBV18; CDR3 protein: CASSPLRGTTEAFF; CDR3 DNA: TGTGCCAGCTCACCACTCAGGGGGACAACTGAAGCTTTCTTT
J gene: TRBJ1-6; D gene: TRBD1; clone size: once; V gene: TRBV30; CDR3 protein: CAWKTQGGSSYNSPLHF; CDR3 DNA: TGTGCCTGGAAGACGCAGGGGGGCAGTTCCTATAATTCACCCCTCCACTTT
J gene: TRBJ2-3; D gene: -; clone size: -; V gene: TRBV5-4; CDR3 protein: CASSSPTAPDTQYF; CDR3 DNA: TGTGCCAGCAGCTCGCCGACCGCTCCTGATACGCAGTATTTT
J gene: TRBJ1-2; D gene: -; clone size: -; V gene: TRBV27; CDR3 protein: CASSFRQNPYGYTF; CDR3 DNA: TGTGCCAGCAGTTTCCGACAGAACCCTTATGGCTACACCTTC
J gene: TRBJ2-7; D gene: TRBD1; clone size: -; V gene: TRBV10-3; CDR3 protein: CAISPDRAREQYF; CDR3 DNA: TGTGCCATCAGCCCGGACAGGGCCCGCGAGCAGTACTTC
J gene: TRBJ1-4; D gene: TRBD1; clone size: -; V gene: TRBV4-1; CDR3 protein: CASTDRGRNPNEKLFF; CDR3 DNA: TGCGCCAGCACCGACAGGGGGCGAAATCCTAATGAAAAACTGTTTTTT
J gene: TRBJ1-5; D gene: -; clone size: -; V gene: TRBV2; CDR3 protein: CASSEVQGKGSPQHF; CDR3 DNA: TGTGCCAGCAGTGAAGTCCAGGGCAAGGGATCGCCCCAGCATTTT
J gene: TRBJ2-1; D gene: -; clone size: -; V gene: TRBV5-1; CDR3 protein: CASSLTTSYNEQFF; CDR3 DNA: TGCGCCAGCAGCCTGACCACCTCCTACAATGAGCAGTTCTTC
J gene: TRBJ1-1; D gene: -; clone size: once; V gene: TRBV9; CDR3 protein: CASSALGGVPEAFF; CDR3 DNA: TGTGCCAGCAGCGCCCTCGGGGGGGTCCCTGAAGCTTTCTTT
J gene: TRBJ1-1; D gene: -; clone size: -; V gene: TRBV28; CDR3 protein: CASSLWGTANTEAFF; CDR3 DNA: TGTGCCAGCAGTTTATGGGGCACCGCGAACACTGAAGCTTTCTTT
J gene: TRBJ2-1; D gene: TRBD2; clone size: -; V gene: TRBV11-3; CDR3 protein: CASSPGLSEQFF; CDR3 DNA: TGTGCCAGCAGCCCGGGACTAAGTGAGCAGTTCTTC
J gene: TRBJ2-6; D gene: -; clone size: -; V gene: TRBV21-1; CDR3 protein: CASSKDSSGANVLTF; CDR3 DNA: TGTGCCAGCAGCAAAGACAGCTCTGGGGCCAACGTCCTGACTTTC
J gene: TRBJ2-5; D gene: -; clone size: -; V gene: TRBV2; CDR3 protein: CASSGHAGGVGETQYF; CDR3 DNA: TGTGCCAGCAGTGGGCATGCAGGAGGGGTCGGCGAGACCCAGTACTTC
J gene: TRBJ2-7; D gene: -; clone size: -; V gene: TRBV4-1; CDR3 protein: CASSQDTRSYSYEQYF; CDR3 DNA: TGCGCCAGCAGCCAAGATACCAGGTCTTACTCCTACGAGCAGTACTTC
J gene: TRBJ1-2; D gene: -; clone size: -; V gene: TRBV1; CDR3 protein: CTSGGPNYGYTF; CDR3 DNA: TGCACCAGCGGAGGACCTAACTATGGCTACACCTTC
J gene: TRBJ2-3; D gene: -; clone size: -; V gene: TRBV6-5; CDR3 protein: CAKRDTQYF; CDR3 DNA: TGTGCTAAGCGGGATACGCAGTATTTT
J gene: TRBJ1-2; D gene: TRBD1; clone size: -; V gene: TRBV27; CDR3 protein: CASSLSTRGRGYTF; CDR3 DNA: TGTGCCAGCAGTTTATCGACCAGGGGGAGAGGCTACACCTTC
J gene: TRBJ1-2; D gene: -; clone size: -; V gene: TRBV28; CDR3 protein: CASSQPQKDYGYTF; CDR3 DNA: TGTGCCAGCAGCCAACCCCAAAAGGACTATGGCTACACCTTC
J gene: TRBJ1-5; D gene: -; clone size: -; V gene: TRBV2; CDR3 protein: CASSNFGGNQPQHF; CDR3 DNA: TGTGCCAGCAGCAACTTCGGGGGCAATCAGCCCCAGCATTTT
J gene: TRBJ2-7; D gene: TRBD2; clone size: -; V gene: TRBV30; CDR3 protein: CAWSGTSGRLAYEQYF; CDR3 DNA: TGTGCCTGGAGTGGGACTAGCGGGAGGCTTGCCTACGAGCAGTACTTC
J gene: TRBJ2-5; D gene: -; clone size: -; V gene: TRBV2; CDR3 protein: CASSERGISLETQYF; CDR3 DNA: TGTGCCAGCAGTGAACGAGGAATCTCACTGGAGACCCAGTACTTC
J gene: TRBJ1-1; D gene: -; clone size: -; V gene: TRBV4-2; CDR3 protein: CASSLDRNTEAFF; CDR3 DNA: TGTGCCAGCAGCCTGGACAGAAACACTGAAGCTTTCTTT
J gene: TRBJ1-2; D gene: -; clone size: -; V gene: TRBV10-2; CDR3 protein: CASSESGGPLGYTF; CDR3 DNA: TGCGCCAGCAGTGAGTCTGGGGGACCCCTCGGCTACACCTTC
J gene: TRBJ1-1; D gene: -; clone size: -; V gene: TRBV29-1; CDR3 protein: CSGGVKNTEAFF; CDR3 DNA: TGCAGTGGCGGGGTAAAGAACACTGAAGCTTTCTTT
J gene: TRBJ2-7; D gene: TRBD1; clone size: -; V gene: TRBV6-6; CDR3 protein: CASSFGQGTYEQYF; CDR3 DNA: TGTGCCAGCAGTTTCGGACAGGGAACCTACGAGCAGTACTTC
J gene: TRBJ2-1; D gene: TRBD1; clone size: -; V gene: TRBV6-1; CDR3 protein: CASSDPDRGLNEQFF; CDR3 DNA: TGTGCCAGCAGTGACCCGGACAGGGGATTGAATGAGCAGTTCTTC
J gene: TRBJ2-7; D gene: TRBD1; clone size: -; V gene: TRBV29-1; CDR3 protein: CSVGQGSYEQYF; CDR3 DNA: TGCAGCGTTGGACAGGGTTCCTACGAGCAGTACTTC
J gene: TRBJ1-1; D gene: TRBD1; clone size: -; V gene: TRBV18; CDR3 protein: CASSYTGGTEAFF; CDR3 DNA: TGTGCCAGCTCTTATACAGGGGGCACTGAAGCTTTCTTT
J gene: TRBJ2-1; D gene: -; clone size: -; V gene: TRBV6-1; CDR3 protein: CASTGSSYNEQFF; CDR3 DNA: TGTGCCAGCACAGGGAGCTCCTACAATGAGCAGTTCTTC
J gene: TRBJ2-1; D gene: -; clone size: -; V gene: TRBV7-2; CDR3 protein: CASSAAPQARLYEQFF; CDR3 DNA: TGTGCCAGCAGCGCCGCTCCCCAAGCTCGTCTGTATGAGCAGTTCTTC
J gene: TRBJ1-1; D gene: -; clone size: once; V gene: TRBV7-2; CDR3 protein: CASSFRGGNTEAFF; CDR3 DNA: TGTGCCAGCAGCTTCCGAGGGGGGAACACTGAAGCTTTCTTT